The 16 T cell receptor beta chains below all came from one sample that was sequenced in a study of blood T cell repertoires in COVID-19. Sequencing was performed with immunoSEQ multiplex PCR; in TCRdb, only in-frame clones are kept and a portion is missing. The repertoire holds around 300,000 clones, with 80% to 90% as singletons. Sequenced: PBMCs or T cells enriched from blood (not recorded which). Source of these receptors: a woman aged 18 to 35 who had recovered from COVID-19.

The chain uses TRBV12-3 or TRBV12-4 and TRBJ1-6, with 7 bases matching TRBD1. The V gene end was trimmed by 7 bases and the J gene end by 13 bases; junction bases not matched to a gene: 10. There are 13 residues in the CDR3. CDR3 amino acids: CASTGGGAQPLHF. CDR3 in DNA: TGTGCCAGCACCGGAGGGGGCGCCCAGCCCCTCCACTTT.

This clone was counted a single time. The chain links TRBV19 to TRBJ1-1; possibly TRBD1 for D (5 bases). The CDR3 runs to 14 residues. Germline loops: CDR1 LNHDA, CDR2 SQIVND (reference sequence). V shed 3 bases and J shed 5 bases, with 13 bases lying between them. CDR3 coding DNA: TGTGCCAGTAGTATTAGTAGGGACTGGACTGAAGCTTTCTTT. This translates into CASSISRDWTEAFF.

This chain joins TRBV15 and TRBJ1-5, with 7 bases identical to TRBD1. CDR1 is LNHNV and CDR2 is YYDKDF in the germline V gene (reference sequence). The J segment lost 4 bases and the V segment lost 2 bases, leaving 5 bases of the junction unmatched. CDR3 size: 15 residues. The CDR3 DNA follows: TGTGCCACCAGCAGAATGGAGACAGGGAATCAGCCCCAGCATTTT. It translates to CATSRMETGNQPQHF.

The gene calls are TRBV7-9 and TRBJ1-4; D uncertain. CDR1 is SEHNR, CDR2 FQNEAQ, per germline (reference sequence). The CDR3 spans 13 residues. V was clipped by 5 bases and J by 7 bases, with 11 bases between them. The CDR3 loop reads CASSRGSGEKLFF. CDR3 nucleotide sequence: TGTGCCAGCAGCCGGGGTTCCGGTGAAAAACTGTTTTTT.

The chain's CDR3 is CASSVPGTGRYGYTF. The CDR3 DNA sequence: TGTGCCAGCAGCGTACCCGGGACAGGGAGATATGGCTACACCTTC. The rearrangement uses TRBV2 and TRBJ1-2; 9 bases line up with TRBD1. Germline loops: CDR1 SNHLY, CDR2 FYNNEI. The ends lost 6 bases at V and 5 bases at J; junction bases unmatched: 10. This CDR3 region has 15 residues. The whole variable domain, filled in from reference TRBV2 and TRBJ1-2, reads EPEVTQTPSHQVTQMGQEVILRCVPISNHLYFYWYRQILGQKVEFLVSFYNNEISEKSEIFDDQFSVERPDGSNFTLKIRSTKLEDSAMYFCASSVPGTGRYGYTFGSGTRLTVV.

This clone occurred many times. The chain couples TRBV10-3 to TRBJ2-3; D call uncertain. Germline CDR1 reads ENHRY; CDR2 reads SYGVKD. V dropped 6 bases and J dropped 6 bases, with 13 bases sitting between them. This CDR3 comprises 13 residues. The CDR3 DNA sequence: TGTGCCATCAGCGTAGTGTCTGCGGATACGCAGTATTTT. Encoded protein: CAISVVSADTQYF.

This clone was picked up one time. This chain joins TRBV9 and TRBJ2-7; D might be TRBD1 (6 bases). V was shortened by 3 bases and J by 0 bases, with 10 bases between the two germline ends. Germline CDR1 SGDLS, CDR2 YYNGEE. This CDR3 has 14 residues. CDR3 loop: CASSESDSSYEQYF. In DNA, the CDR3 is TGTGCCAGCAGCGAATCGGACAGCTCCTACGAGCAGTACTTC.

The count of this clone is one. The chain joins TRBV15 to TRBJ2-1; 9 nucleotides match TRBD2. The CDR3 runs 17 residues. Looked up from germline, CDR1 is LNHNV and CDR2 is YYDKDF (reference sequence). V was clipped by 1 base and J by 0 bases; unmatched bases: 4. CDR3 in DNA: TGTGCCACCAGCAGAGTCAGCGGGGGGACCTCCTACAATGAGCAGTTCTTC. This codes for CATSRVSGGTSYNEQFF.

This chain connects TRBV5-1 to TRBJ2-1, with D possibly being TRBD1 (5 bases). The CDR3 spans 12 residues. Germline V CDR1 and CDR2: SGHRS, YFSETQ. Trimming removed 1 base from V and 8 bases from J, with 7 bases in between. The CDR3 sequence is CASSLPRDEQFF. The CDR3 bases are TGCGCCAGCAGCTTGCCCAGGGATGAGCAGTTCTTC.

V is TRBV27 and J is TRBJ1-2, with 10 nucleotides matching TRBD1. Germline V gives CDR1 MNHEY, CDR2 SMNVEV (reference sequence). J lost 4 bases, V lost 0 bases, and 2 bases had no gene match. The CDR3 loop spans 15 amino acids. In nucleotides, the CDR3 is TGTGCCAGCAGTTTATCCGGGACAGGGGCCTATGGCTACACCTTC. This gives the protein CASSLSGTGAYGYTF.

The chain recombines TRBV30 with TRBJ2-1; 9 bases are a match to TRBD1. With 5 bases clipped from V and 7 bases from J, the junction kept 9 bases outside the gene matches. This CDR3 region has 14 residues. Germline V gives CDR1 GTSNPN, CDR2 SVGIG (reference sequence). CDR3 bases: TGTGCCTGGGGGACCGGGACAGGGAGGAATGAGCAGTTCTTC. This gives the protein CAWGTGTGRNEQFF. Drawing the rest from reference TRBV30 and TRBJ2-1, the complete variable domain is SQTIHQWPATLVQPVGSPLSLECTVEGTSNPNLYWYRQAAGRGLQLLFYSVGIGQISSEVPQNLSASRPQDRQFILSSKKLLLSDSGFYLCAWGTGTGRNEQFFGPGTRLTVL.

This chain joins TRBV3-1 (or the pseudogene TRBV3-2) and TRBJ2-1, with D possibly matching TRBD2 (6 bases). The CDR3 has 14 amino acids. CDR1 and CDR2 (germline): LGHDT, YNNKEL (reference sequence). V lost 4 bases and J 7 bases, leaving 14 bases between the germline ends. This CDR3 is CASSPRGARNEQFF. In nucleotides, the CDR3 is TGTGCCAGCAGCCCTCGCGGGGCGCGGAATGAGCAGTTCTTC.

The chain uses TRBV28 and TRBJ1-6; D is perhaps TRBD1 (5 bases). This CDR3 has 17 amino acids. Trimming cost V 4 bases and J 10 bases, with 23 bases left between them. CDR1 and CDR2 from the germline V gene are MDHEN and SYDVKM. CDR3 amino acids: CASSSLDSGIKGSPLHF. DNA of the CDR3: TGTGCCAGCAGTTCTCTCGACTCAGGGATTAAGGGCTCACCCCTCCACTTT.

The chain employs TRBV19 and TRBJ1-5, with 7 bases lining up with TRBD1. Germline CDR1 reads LNHDA; CDR2 reads SQIVND (reference sequence). CDR3 size: 13 residues. V shed 8 bases, J shed 3 bases, and the junction held 4 bases outside the gene matches. The CDR3 protein is CASRDRVNQPQHF. CDR3 bases: TGTGCCAGTCGAGACAGGGTCAATCAGCCCCAGCATTTT.

The chain combines TRBV27 with TRBJ1-6, with D possibly being TRBD1 (5 bases). V lost 5 bases, J lost 5 bases, and 13 bases lay in between. The germline gives CDR1 MNHEY, CDR2 SMNVEV (reference sequence). This CDR3 contains 15 residues. CDR3 coding DNA: TGTGCCAGCAGTACCGACAGCTTTAATAATTCACCCCTCCACTTT. This sequence encodes CASSTDSFNNSPLHF.

This clone is a singleton in its sample. The gene calls are TRBV28 and TRBJ1-6; D uncertain. This CDR3 contains 16 residues. V was shortened by 5 bases and J by 7 bases, with 18 bases between the two germline ends. Germline values: CDR1 MDHEN, CDR2 SYDVKM. The CDR3 reads CASSPPGSVRNSPLHF. DNA of the CDR3: TGTGCCAGCAGTCCGCCTGGGTCCGTCAGGAATTCACCCCTCCACTTT.